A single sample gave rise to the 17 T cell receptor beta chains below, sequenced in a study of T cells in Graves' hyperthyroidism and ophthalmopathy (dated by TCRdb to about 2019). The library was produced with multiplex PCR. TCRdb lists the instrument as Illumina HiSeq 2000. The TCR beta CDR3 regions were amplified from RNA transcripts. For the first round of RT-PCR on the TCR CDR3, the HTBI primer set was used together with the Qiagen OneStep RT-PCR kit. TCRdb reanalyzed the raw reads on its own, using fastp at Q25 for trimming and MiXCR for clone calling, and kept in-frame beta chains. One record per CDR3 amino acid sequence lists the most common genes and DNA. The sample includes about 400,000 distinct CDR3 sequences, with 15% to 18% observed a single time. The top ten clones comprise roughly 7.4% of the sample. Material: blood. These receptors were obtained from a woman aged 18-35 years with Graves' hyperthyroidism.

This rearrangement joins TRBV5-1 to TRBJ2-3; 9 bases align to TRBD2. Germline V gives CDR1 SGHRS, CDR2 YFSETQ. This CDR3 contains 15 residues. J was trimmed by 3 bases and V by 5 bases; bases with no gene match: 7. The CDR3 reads CASRGLAGSTDTQYF. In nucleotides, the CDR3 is TGCGCCAGCAGAGGGCTAGCGGGATCGACAGATACGCAGTATTTT.

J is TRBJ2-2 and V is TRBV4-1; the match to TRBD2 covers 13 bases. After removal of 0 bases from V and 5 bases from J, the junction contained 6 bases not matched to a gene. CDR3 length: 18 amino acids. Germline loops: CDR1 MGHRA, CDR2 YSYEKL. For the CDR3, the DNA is TGCGCCAGCAGCCAAGATCCCGGGACTAGCGGGAAAACCGGGGAGCTGTTTTTT. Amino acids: CASSQDPGTSGKTGELFF.

This chain's CDR3 is CASSLALGGNTIYF. In DNA form, the CDR3 reads TGTGCCAGCAGTTTAGCGCTAGGGGGGAACACCATATATTTT. The V call is TRBV12-3 or TRBV12-4, the J call TRBJ1-3; D might be TRBD1 (6 bases). The V and J ends lost 0 bases and 7 bases respectively, with 10 bases between them. The CDR3 has 14 amino acids.

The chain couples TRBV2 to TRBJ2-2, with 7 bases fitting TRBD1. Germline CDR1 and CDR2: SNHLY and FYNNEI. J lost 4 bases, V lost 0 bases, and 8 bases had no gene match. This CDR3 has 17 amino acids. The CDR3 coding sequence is TGTGCCAGCAGTGAAGCGCTTCCAGGGGGTGTCACCGGGGAGCTGTTTTTT. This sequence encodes CASSEALPGGVTGELFF.

CDR3 region: CASSPRIAGQDTQYF. The CDR3 DNA reads as TGTGCCAGCAGCCCCCGGATAGCGGGACAAGATACGCAGTATTTT. The chain couples TRBV7-9 to TRBJ2-3; 8 positions agree with TRBD2. V shed 5 bases, J shed 5 bases, and the junction held 9 bases outside the gene matches. Germline loops: CDR1 SEHNR, CDR2 FQNEAQ (reference sequence). CDR3 length: 15 amino acids.

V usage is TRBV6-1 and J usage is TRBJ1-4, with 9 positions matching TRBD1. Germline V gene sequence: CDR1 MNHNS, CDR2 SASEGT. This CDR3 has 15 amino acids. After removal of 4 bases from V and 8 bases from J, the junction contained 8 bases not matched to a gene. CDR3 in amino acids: CASSGPGQGLEKLFF. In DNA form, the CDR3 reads TGTGCCAGCAGTGGTCCGGGACAGGGCCTAGAAAAACTGTTTTTT.

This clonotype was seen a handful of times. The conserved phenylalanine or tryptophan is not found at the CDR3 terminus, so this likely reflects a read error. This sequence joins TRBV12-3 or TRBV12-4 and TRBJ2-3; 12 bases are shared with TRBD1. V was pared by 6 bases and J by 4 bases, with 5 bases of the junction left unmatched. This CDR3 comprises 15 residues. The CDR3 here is CASSPGQGASDTQYI. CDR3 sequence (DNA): TGTGCCAGCAGCCCGGGACAGGGGGCTTCAGATACGCAGTATATT.

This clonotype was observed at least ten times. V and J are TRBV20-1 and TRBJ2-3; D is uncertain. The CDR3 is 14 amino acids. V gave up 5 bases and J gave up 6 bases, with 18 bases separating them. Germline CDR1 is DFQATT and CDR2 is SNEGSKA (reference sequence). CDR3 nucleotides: TGCAGTGCTCCGATCGGGCCCCCCGGGGATACGCAGTATTTT. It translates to CSAPIGPPGDTQYF.

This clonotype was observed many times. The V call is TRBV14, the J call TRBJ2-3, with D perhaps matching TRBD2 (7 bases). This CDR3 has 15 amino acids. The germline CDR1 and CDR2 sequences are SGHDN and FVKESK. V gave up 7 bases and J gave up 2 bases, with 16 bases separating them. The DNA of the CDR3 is TGTGCCAGCAACGCGGGGGCTTGGTACACAGATACGCAGTATTTT. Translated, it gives CASNAGAWYTDTQYF.

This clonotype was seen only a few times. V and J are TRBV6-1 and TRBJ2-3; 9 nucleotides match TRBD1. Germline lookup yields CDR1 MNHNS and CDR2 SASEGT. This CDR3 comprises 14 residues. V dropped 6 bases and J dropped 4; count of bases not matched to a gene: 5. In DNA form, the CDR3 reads TGTGCCAGCAGCCGGGGACAGGGTCCAGATACGCAGTATTTT. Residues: CASSRGQGPDTQYF.

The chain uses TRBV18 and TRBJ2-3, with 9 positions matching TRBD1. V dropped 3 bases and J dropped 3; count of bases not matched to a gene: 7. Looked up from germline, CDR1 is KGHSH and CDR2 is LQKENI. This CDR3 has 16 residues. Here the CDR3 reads CASSPPGQGWTDTQYF. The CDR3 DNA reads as TGTGCCAGCTCACCCCCGGGACAGGGCTGGACAGATACGCAGTATTTT.

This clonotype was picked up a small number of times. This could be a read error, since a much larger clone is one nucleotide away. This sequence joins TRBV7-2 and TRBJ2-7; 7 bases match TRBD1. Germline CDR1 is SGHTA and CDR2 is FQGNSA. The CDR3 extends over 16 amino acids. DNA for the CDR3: TGTGCCAGCAGCTTAGCAGGGGGCCCGATCTCCTACGAGCAGTGCTTC. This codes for CASSLAGGPISYEQCF.

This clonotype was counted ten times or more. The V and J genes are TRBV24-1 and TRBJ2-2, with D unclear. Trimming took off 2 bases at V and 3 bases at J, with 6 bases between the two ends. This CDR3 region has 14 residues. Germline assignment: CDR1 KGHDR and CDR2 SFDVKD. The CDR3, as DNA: TGTGCCACCAGTGATTCCGAGTACACCGGGGAGCTGTTTTTT. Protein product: CATSDSEYTGELFF.

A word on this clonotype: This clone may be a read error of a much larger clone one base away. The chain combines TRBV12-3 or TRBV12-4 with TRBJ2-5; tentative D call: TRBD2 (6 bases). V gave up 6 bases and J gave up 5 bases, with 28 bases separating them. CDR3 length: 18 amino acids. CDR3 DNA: TGTGCCAGCAGCTATGCTCTTAGGCGGGGAGGAGGCGAGGAGACCCAGTACTTC. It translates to CASSYALRRGGGEETQYF.

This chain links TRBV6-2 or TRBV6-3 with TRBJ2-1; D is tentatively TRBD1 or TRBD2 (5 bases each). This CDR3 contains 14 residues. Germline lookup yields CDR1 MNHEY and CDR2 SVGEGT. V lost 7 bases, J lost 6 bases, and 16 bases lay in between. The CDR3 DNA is TGTGCCAGCATGGGGGACCCAACTTCCAATGAGCAGTTCTTC. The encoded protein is CASMGDPTSNEQFF.

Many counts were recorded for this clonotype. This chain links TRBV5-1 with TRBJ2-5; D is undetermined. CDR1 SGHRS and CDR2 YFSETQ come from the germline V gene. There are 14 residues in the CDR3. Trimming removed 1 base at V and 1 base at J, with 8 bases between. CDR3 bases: TGCGCCAGCAGCTTGTCGACCTTCCAAGAGACCCAGTACTTC. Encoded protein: CASSLSTFQETQYF. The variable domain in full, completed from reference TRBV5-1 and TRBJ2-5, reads KAGVTQTPRYLIKTRGQQVTLSCSPISGHRSVSWYQQTPGQGLQFLFEYFSETQRNKGNFPGRFSGRQFSNSRSEMNVSTLELGDSALYLCASSLSTFQETQYFGPGTRLLVL.

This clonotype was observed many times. This CDR3 reads CASYPNTGELFF. The CDR3 DNA reads TGCGCCAGCTACCCGAACACCGGGGAGCTGTTTTTT. This rearrangement joins TRBV5-1 to TRBJ2-2; D unresolved. V shed 7 bases and J shed 0 bases, with 4 bases lying between them. CDR1 is SGHRS and CDR2 is YFSETQ in the germline V gene. The CDR3 sequence is 12 residues long.